The 2 T cell receptor beta chains presented below share a single source sample, sequenced in a study of T cell responses to AZD1222 COVID-19 vaccine. Using immunoSEQ multiplex PCR, the repertoire was profiled, and TCRdb retains in-frame clones only, with some absent. The sample contains under 150,000 clones, approximately 90% of which appear only once. Sequences were derived from peripheral blood, sampled 28 days after the second AZD1222 dose. The origin of the receptors is an adult who received the AZD1222 COVID-19 vaccine.

The chain combines TRBV3-1 (or the pseudogene TRBV3-2) with TRBJ1-2; TRBD1 is a possible D gene (6 bases). Germline loops: CDR1 LGHDT, CDR2 YNNKEL (reference sequence). The length of the CDR3 is 14 residues. Trimming removed 0 bases at V and 8 bases at J, with 13 bases between. CDR3 amino acids: CASSQDVGARGYTF. CDR3 DNA: TGTGCCAGCAGCCAAGACGTGGGGGCGCGGGGCTACACCTTC.

The chain employs TRBV7-3 and TRBJ1-5; 9 positions match TRBD1. The length of the CDR3 is 15 residues. Unmatched junction bases numbered 3, after V lost 5 bases and J lost 1 base. CDR1 is SGHTA and CDR2 is FQGTGA in the germline V gene. The CDR3 DNA reads TGTGCCAGCAGCCTGGGACAGGGAAGCAATCAGCCCCAGCATTTT. Translation: CASSLGQGSNQPQHF.